Below are 6 T cell receptor beta chains sequenced from a single sample in a study of blood T cell repertoires in COVID-19. Using immunoSEQ multiplex PCR, the repertoire was profiled, and TCRdb retains in-frame clones only, with some absent. The sample carries fewer than 400,000 clones, about 92% recorded once. Input material: PBMCs or T cells enriched from blood (not recorded which). These receptors originate from a woman aged 25 to 45 who had recovered from COVID-19.

V and J are TRBV18 and TRBJ2-1, with D tentatively TRBD1 (6 bases). CDR1 KGHSH and CDR2 LQKENI come from the germline V gene. Trimming cost V 4 bases and J 2 bases, with 15 bases left between them. The CDR3 length is 16 residues. The CDR3 region has the DNA TGTGCCAGCTCACAGGGACAACCATCAGCCTACAATGAGCAGTTCTTC. Its protein product is CASSQGQPSAYNEQFF.

V and J are TRBV5-1 and TRBJ2-3; D possibly corresponds to TRBD1 (5 bases). V gave up 6 bases and J gave up 0 bases, with 14 bases separating them. Germline values: CDR1 SGHRS, CDR2 YFSETQ. This CDR3 has 15 residues. This CDR3 is CASNPTATSTDTQYF. The CDR3 region has the DNA TGCGCCAGCAACCCGACAGCAACTAGCACAGATACGCAGTATTTT.

V is TRBV28 and J is TRBJ1-2; D possibly corresponds to TRBD1 (5 bases). This CDR3 spans 14 amino acids. The germline V gene has CDR1 MDHEN and CDR2 SYDVKM. The ends were cut back, 6 bases at V and 8 bases at J, with 19 bases in the middle. In DNA, the CDR3 is TGTGCCAGCAGACCAGGGTGGCTGGGATTAGGCTACACCTTC. It encodes CASRPGWLGLGYTF.

The genes are TRBV5-1 and TRBJ1-1; 7 nucleotides align to TRBD1. The V and J ends lost 5 bases and 4 bases, in that order; junction bases with no gene match: 5. The CDR3 is made up of 13 amino acids. CDR1 and CDR2 from the germline V gene are SGHRS and YFSETQ. The CDR3 here is CASSVYRGTEAFF. The CDR3 DNA reads TGCGCCAGCAGTGTGTACAGGGGCACTGAAGCTTTCTTT.

The chain combines TRBV12-3 or TRBV12-4 with TRBJ1-6; D call uncertain. The ends were cut back, 3 bases at V and 7 bases at J, with 7 bases in the middle. CDR3 length equals 13 residues. This chain's CDR3 is CASSFTDNSPLHF. CDR3 bases: TGTGCCAGCAGTTTTACAGACAATTCACCCCTCCACTTT.

This clone has a single count. The V call is TRBV5-8, the J call TRBJ1-1; D possibly corresponds to TRBD1 (5 bases). The CDR3 is made up of 15 amino acids. Trimming removed 0 bases at V and 5 bases at J, with 14 bases between. Looked up from germline, CDR1 is SGHTS and CDR2 is YDEGEE. The CDR3 loop is CASSLGLIRGTEAFF. CDR3 DNA sequence: TGTGCCAGCAGCTTGGGGCTAATCCGGGGGACTGAAGCTTTCTTT.